What follows describes a single TCR beta chain. The data originate from a study of blood T cell repertoires in COVID-19. As for the study in general: Whether acute or convalescent, the COVID-19 samples came from the United States, Italy and Spain. In each case, the material was cDNA or gDNA derived from T cells, B-cell-depleted T cells, or PBMCs.

Trimming removed 5 bases from V and 4 bases from J; junction bases left unmatched: 3. Per germline, CDR1 LNHDA and CDR2 SQIVND (reference sequence). There are 14 residues in the CDR3. Original data processing: Amplification with reference gene primers provided the estimates of nucleated cell counts. Sequencing used immunoSEQ multiplex PCR; TCRdb keeps in-frame clones, though not all of them. The V and J calls and clone size come from that table; D and trimming were worked out from the DNA. The data hold about 180,000 clones, with 80% to 90% observed a single time. This clonotype originated in a man between 65 and 80 years old with active or convalescent COVID-19. The genes are TRBV19 and TRBJ2-2; 8 bases line up with TRBD1. Sequenced material: peripheral blood. The CDR3 is CASSADRGTGELFF. The CDR3 DNA reads TGTGCCAGTAGTGCCGACAGGGGCACCGGGGAGCTGTTTTTT. Full variable domain (outside the CDR3, taken from reference TRBV19 and TRBJ2-2): DGGITQSPKYLFRKEGQNVTLSCEQNLNHDAMYWYRQDPGQGLRLIYYSQIVNDFQKGDIAEGYSVSREKKESFPLTVTSAQKNPTAFYLCASSADRGTGELFFGEGSRLTVL.